This T cell receptor beta chain stems from a study of blood T cells in healthy people across ages. V dropped 8 bases and J dropped 1 base, with 11 bases sitting between them. Germline CDR1 and CDR2: MNHEY and SVGAGI. This CDR3 contains 13 residues. A second PCR of roughly 6 to 12 cycles used a sample-barcoded 5' primer and a J-beta primer mix. TCRdb processed the 5' RACE reads anew with MiXCR; each CDR3 protein has one entry. The table has around 600,000 distinct CDR3 sequences, under 55% seen once. The sample consisted of blood. V usage is TRBV6-5 and J usage is TRBJ1-1; D gene unclear. This clonotype was sampled from a man older than 75 in good health. The CDR3 region has the DNA TGTGCCAGCGGACGGGCCTGGAACACTGAAGCTTTCTTT. This gives the protein CASGRAWNTEAFF.